What follows are 18 T cell receptor beta chains derived from one specimen sequenced in a study of cytomegalovirus exposure and HLA in healthy donors (dated by TCRdb to about 2017). To prepare the library, the immunoSEQ multiplex PCR assay was applied. TCRdb provides this immuneACCESS table in a form limited to in-frame rearrangements. Some clones are lacking; in checked studies, under half of them reflect an unresolved V gene, and why the rest are absent is not known. This sample lists over 200,000 clones; around 86% were detected once. Roughly 2% of the sample is held by the ten biggest clonotypes. The specimen sequenced was PBMCs. The receptors come from a woman aged 18-29 years in good health and CMV-seropositive.

V and J are TRBV4-1 and TRBJ2-3, with TRBD2 matching 12 bases. The V and J ends lost 2 bases and 5 bases, in that order; junction bases with no gene match: 8. The CDR3 is made up of 17 amino acids. The germline gives CDR1 MGHRA, CDR2 YSYEKL. The CDR3 is CASSQIVAGLAGDTQYF. Here the CDR3 DNA reads TGCGCCAGCAGCCAAATCGTCGCGGGACTAGCGGGAGATACGCAGTATTTT.

The table lists this clone with a count of one. This chain links TRBV28 with TRBJ1-2; TRBD1 matches 7 bases. V lost 6 bases to trimming and J lost 5 bases; unmatched junction nucleotides: 9. Germline lookup yields CDR1 MDHEN and CDR2 SYDVKM. This CDR3 comprises 14 residues. The CDR3 coding sequence is TGTGCCAGCAGCTTAGGACAGGATCCTTATGGCTACACCTTC. Its translation: CASSLGQDPYGYTF.

The rearrangement uses TRBV15 and TRBJ2-5, with TRBD2 as a possible D gene (5 bases). CDR1 is LNHNV and CDR2 is YYDKDF in the germline V gene (reference sequence). Trimming left V 1 base short and J 1 base short, with 10 bases between. CDR3 size: 15 residues. CDR3 sequence reads: CATSRGAGIQETQYF. The CDR3 DNA reads as TGTGCCACCAGCAGAGGTGCCGGGATCCAAGAGACCCAGTACTTC.

The chain combines TRBV25-1 with TRBJ2-2; 13 nucleotides match TRBD2. The trim removed 4 bases at V and 5 bases at J, leaving 4 bases unmatched. Germline V gene sequence: CDR1 MGHDK, CDR2 SYGVNS. CDR3 size: 16 residues. The CDR3 protein is CASSGGLAGWTGELFF. DNA for the CDR3: TGTGCCAGCAGTGGGGGACTAGCGGGGTGGACCGGGGAGCTGTTTTTT.

The chain has TRBV29-1 and TRBJ2-7, with 7 bases identical to TRBD1. Germline V gives CDR1 SQVTM, CDR2 ANQGSEA. This CDR3 region has 13 residues. Germline trimming cut 5 bases from V and 3 bases from J; bases unmatched to any gene: 7. The CDR3 DNA reads TGCAGCGTTTCCCGGACAGGCGTCTACGAGCAGTACTTC. As protein: CSVSRTGVYEQYF.

The rearrangement uses TRBV7-3 and TRBJ2-1; D gene uncertain. Germline CDR1 and CDR2: SGHTA and FQGTGA. The V and J ends lost 6 bases and 0 bases respectively, with 9 bases between them. CDR3 length: 14 amino acids. CDR3 in DNA: TGTGCCAGCAGGGCTAGTGGCTCCTACAATGAGCAGTTCTTC. It specifies CASRASGSYNEQFF.

The V and J genes are TRBV6-5 and TRBJ2-1; TRBD2 matches 8 bases. CDR1 is MNHEY and CDR2 is SVGAGI in the germline V gene. J was trimmed by 9 bases and V by 0 bases; bases with no gene match: 10. This CDR3 is built from 16 residues. CDR3 sequence reads: CASSYSEGTSGVEQFF. CDR3 sequence (DNA): TGTGCCAGCAGTTACTCCGAGGGTACTAGCGGAGTTGAGCAGTTCTTC.

CDR3 in amino acids: CAITRTGGYGYTF. The CDR3 DNA is TGTGCCATCACCAGGACAGGGGGCTATGGCTACACCTTC. The chain recombines TRBV10-3 with TRBJ1-2; 10 positions agree with TRBD1. Germline V gene lookup returns CDR1 ENHRY and CDR2 SYGVKD. The CDR3 is 13 residues long. The ends lost 7 bases at V and 4 bases at J; junction bases unmatched: 3.

The rearrangement uses TRBV7-2 and TRBJ2-5, with D possibly TRBD1 on 5 matching bases. The V gene lost 1 base and the J gene lost 4 bases, with 10 bases spanning the gap. This CDR3 comprises 14 residues. Per the germline V gene, CDR1 is SGHTA and CDR2 is FQGNSA. CDR3 DNA sequence: TGTGCCAGCAGCTTAGAGCACAGGCCAGAGACCCAGTACTTC. Translated, it gives CASSLEHRPETQYF.

V gene TRBV23-1 combines with J gene TRBJ2-7; D is possibly TRBD1 (6 bases). TRBV23-1 is assigned to the ORF class and has an uncertain function. The CDR3 extends over 15 amino acids. V gave up 6 bases and J gave up 1 base, with 16 bases separating them. CDR3 residues: CASRLDRDRSYEQYF. CDR3 sequence (DNA): TGCGCCAGCAGGCTGGACAGAGACCGGTCCTACGAGCAGTACTTC.

This clone was detected only a few times. V gene TRBV5-1 combines with J gene TRBJ2-2, with a weak D call TRBD2 (6 bases). V gave up 5 bases and J gave up 3 bases, with 17 bases separating them. This CDR3 region has 16 residues. Germline values: CDR1 SGHRS, CDR2 YFSETQ. CDR3 DNA sequence: TGCGCCAGCAGTCCCAGCGGGTTTTCACACACCGGGGAGCTGTTTTTT. Translated, it gives CASSPSGFSHTGELFF.

This chain connects TRBV10-2 to TRBJ2-4, with unresolved D. This CDR3 has 14 residues. V was pared by 3 bases and J by 0 bases, with 6 bases between. CDR1 and CDR2 (germline): WSHSY, SAAADI. The CDR3 reads CASSERLAKNIQYF. CDR3 bases: TGCGCCAGCAGTGAAAGACTAGCCAAAAACATTCAGTACTTC.

The sample holds one count of this clone. The chain recombines TRBV7-8 with TRBJ1-2, with a tentative D call TRBD1 (5 bases). In germline, CDR1 is SGHVS, CDR2 FQNEAQ. V was cut by 5 bases and J by 8 bases, with 15 bases left in between. The CDR3 contains 13 residues. CDR3 DNA sequence: TGTGCCAGCAGCCAGTCGGCAGGGCTAGGCTACACCTTC. Translation: CASSQSAGLGYTF.

J is TRBJ1-5 and V is TRBV5-6, with D possibly being TRBD1 (6 bases). The V and J ends lost 4 bases and 6 bases respectively, with 17 bases between them. CDR1 and CDR2 (germline): SGHDT, YYEEEE. CDR3 size: 15 residues. The CDR3 DNA follows: TGTGCCAGCAGCCAAGGGGCAGGGGACGCTCAGCCCCAGCATTTT. Its protein is CASSQGAGDAQPQHF.

This sequence joins TRBV11-2 and TRBJ2-3; D is unresolved. Between the trimmed V and J ends, which lost 1 base and 0 bases, there was a span of 2 bases. Germline V gene data show CDR1 as SGHAT and CDR2 as FQNNGV. The CDR3 totals 13 residues. As DNA, the CDR3 is TGTGCCAGCAGCTTAGCGAGCACAGATACGCAGTATTTT. Residues: CASSLASTDTQYF. Supplemented by reference TRBV11-2 and TRBJ2-3, the full variable domain reads EAGVAQSPRYKIIEKRQSVAFWCNPISGHATLYWYQQILGQGPKLLIQFQNNGVVDDSQLPKDRFSAERLKGVDSTLKIQPAKLEDSAVYLCASSLASTDTQYFGPGTRLTVL.

The CDR3 reads CASSSTGASYNEQFF. Written as DNA, the CDR3 is TGTGCCAGCAGCTCGACAGGGGCCTCCTACAATGAGCAGTTCTTC. V is TRBV5-8 and J is TRBJ2-1, with 8 bases that match TRBD1. The length of the CDR3 is 15 residues. V trimming: 3 bases; J trimming: 0 bases; junction bases outside the gene matches: 2. Per the germline V gene, CDR1 is SGHTS and CDR2 is YDEGEE.

This clone came up once. The gene calls are TRBV5-6 and TRBJ2-7; 8 nucleotides match TRBD2. The CDR3 is made up of 16 amino acids. The V segment lost 0 bases and the J segment 4 bases; nucleotides outside the gene matches: 9. The germline V gene encodes CDR1 SGHDT and CDR2 YYEEEE. This CDR3 is CASSLELSGRGYEQYF. In DNA, the CDR3 is TGTGCCAGCAGCTTGGAGCTGAGCGGGAGAGGATACGAGCAGTACTTC. The variable domain in full, completed from reference TRBV5-6 and TRBJ2-7, reads DAGVTQSPTHLIKTRGQQVTLRCSPKSGHDTVSWYQQALGQGPQFIFQYYEEEERQRGNFPDRFSGHQFPNYSSELNVNALLLGDSALYLCASSLELSGRGYEQYFGPGTRLTVT.

This chain links TRBV5-6 with TRBJ1-3; TRBD1 might be the D (5 bases). V lost 0 bases, J lost 1 base, and 11 bases lay in between. The CDR3 loop spans 16 amino acids. CDR1 and CDR2 from the germline V gene are SGHDT and YYEEEE. CDR3 residues: CASSLVGQTSGNTIYF. CDR3 in DNA: TGTGCCAGCAGCTTGGTGGGGCAGACTTCTGGAAACACCATATATTTT.